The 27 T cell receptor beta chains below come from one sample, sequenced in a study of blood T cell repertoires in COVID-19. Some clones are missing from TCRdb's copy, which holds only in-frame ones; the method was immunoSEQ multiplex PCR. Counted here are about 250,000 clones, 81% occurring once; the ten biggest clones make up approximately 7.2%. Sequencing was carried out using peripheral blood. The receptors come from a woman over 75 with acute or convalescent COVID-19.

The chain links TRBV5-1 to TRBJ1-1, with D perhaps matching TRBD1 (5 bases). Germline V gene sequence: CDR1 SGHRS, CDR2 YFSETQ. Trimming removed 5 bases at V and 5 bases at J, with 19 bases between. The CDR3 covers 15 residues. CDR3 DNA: TGCGCCAGCAGTTTGACATCGGGGGGAGGGACTGAAGCTTTCTTT. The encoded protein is CASSLTSGGGTEAFF.

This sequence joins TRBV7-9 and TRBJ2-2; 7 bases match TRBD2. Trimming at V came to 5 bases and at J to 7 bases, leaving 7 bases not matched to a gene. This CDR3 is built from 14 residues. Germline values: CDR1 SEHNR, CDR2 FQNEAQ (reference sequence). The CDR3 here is CASSILSSGGELFF. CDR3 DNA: TGTGCCAGCAGCATACTTTCTAGCGGCGGGGAGCTGTTTTTT.

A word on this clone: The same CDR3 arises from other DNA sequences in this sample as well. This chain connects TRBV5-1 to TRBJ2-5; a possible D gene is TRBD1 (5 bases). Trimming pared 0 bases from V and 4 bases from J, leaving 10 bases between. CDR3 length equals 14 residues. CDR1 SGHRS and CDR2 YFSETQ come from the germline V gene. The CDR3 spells CASSLDRGGETQYF. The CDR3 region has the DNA TGCGCCAGCAGCTTGGATAGGGGTGGAGAGACCCAGTACTTC.

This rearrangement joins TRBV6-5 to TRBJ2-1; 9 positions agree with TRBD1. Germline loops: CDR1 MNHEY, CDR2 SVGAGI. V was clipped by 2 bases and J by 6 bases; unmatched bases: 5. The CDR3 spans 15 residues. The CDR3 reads CASSYAGTGPNEQFF. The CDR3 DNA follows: TGTGCCAGCAGTTACGCCGGGACAGGGCCCAATGAGCAGTTCTTC.

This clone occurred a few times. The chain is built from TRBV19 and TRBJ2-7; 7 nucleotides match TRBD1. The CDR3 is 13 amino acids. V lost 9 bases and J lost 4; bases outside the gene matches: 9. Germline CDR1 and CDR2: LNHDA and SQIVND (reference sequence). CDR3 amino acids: CASQGGYSYEQYF. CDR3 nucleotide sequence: TGTGCCAGCCAAGGGGGCTACTCATACGAGCAGTACTTC.

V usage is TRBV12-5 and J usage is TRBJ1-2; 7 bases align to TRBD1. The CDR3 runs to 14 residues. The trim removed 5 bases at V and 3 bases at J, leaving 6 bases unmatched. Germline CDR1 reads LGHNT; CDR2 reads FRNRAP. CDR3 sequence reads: CASGLHTGDYGYTF. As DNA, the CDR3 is TGTGCTAGTGGTCTCCATACAGGGGACTATGGCTACACCTTC.

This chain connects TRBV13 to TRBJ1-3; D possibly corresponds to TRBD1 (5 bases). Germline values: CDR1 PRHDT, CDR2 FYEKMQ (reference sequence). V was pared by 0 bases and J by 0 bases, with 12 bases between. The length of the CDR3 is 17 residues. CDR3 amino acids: CASSLGPLDNSGNTIYF. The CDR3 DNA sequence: TGTGCCAGCAGCTTAGGGCCCTTGGACAACTCTGGAAACACCATATATTTT.

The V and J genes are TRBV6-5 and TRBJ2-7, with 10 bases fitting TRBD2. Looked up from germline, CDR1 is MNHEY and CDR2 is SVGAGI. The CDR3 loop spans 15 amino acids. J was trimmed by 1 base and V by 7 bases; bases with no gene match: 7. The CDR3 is CASKPGLALSYEQYF. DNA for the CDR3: TGTGCCAGCAAACCGGGACTAGCGCTATCCTACGAGCAGTACTTC.

DNA for the CDR3: TGTGCCAGCAGTGAATATTGGGCTAGCGGAACTAGCACAGATACGCAGTATTTT. This translates into CASSEYWASGTSTDTQYF. The rearrangement uses TRBV25-1 and TRBJ2-3, with 7 bases matching TRBD2. The trim removed 0 bases at V and 0 bases at J, leaving 9 bases unmatched. The V gene's germline CDR1 is MGHDK and CDR2 SYGVNS. This CDR3 is 18 amino acids long.

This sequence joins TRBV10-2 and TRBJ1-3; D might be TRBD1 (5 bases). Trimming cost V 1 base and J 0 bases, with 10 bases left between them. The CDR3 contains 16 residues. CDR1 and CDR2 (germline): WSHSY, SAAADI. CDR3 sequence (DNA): TGCGCCAGCAGTGAGTTTTACAGGAGCTCTGGAAACACCATATATTTT. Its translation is CASSEFYRSSGNTIYF.

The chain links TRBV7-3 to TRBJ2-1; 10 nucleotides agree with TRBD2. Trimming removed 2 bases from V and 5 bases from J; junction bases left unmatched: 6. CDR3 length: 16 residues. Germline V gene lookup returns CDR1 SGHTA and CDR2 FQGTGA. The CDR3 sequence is CASSLQGLADHNEQFF. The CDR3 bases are TGTGCCAGCAGCTTACAAGGACTAGCGGATCACAATGAGCAGTTCTTC.

CDR3 protein: CASSYMGDTGELFF. As DNA, the CDR3 is TGTGCCAGCAGTTACATGGGCGACACCGGGGAGCTGTTTTTT. This chain connects TRBV6-6 to TRBJ2-2; D gene unclear. Looked up from germline, CDR1 is MNHNY and CDR2 is SVGAGI (reference sequence). This CDR3 region has 14 residues. V lost 2 bases and J lost 3, with 7 bases in between.

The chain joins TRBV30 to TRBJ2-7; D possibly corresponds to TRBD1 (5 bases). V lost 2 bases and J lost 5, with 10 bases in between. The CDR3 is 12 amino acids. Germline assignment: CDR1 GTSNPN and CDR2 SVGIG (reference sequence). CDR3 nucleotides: TGTGCCTGGAGTCTAGGGGTTCACGAGCAGTACTTC. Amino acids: CAWSLGVHEQYF.

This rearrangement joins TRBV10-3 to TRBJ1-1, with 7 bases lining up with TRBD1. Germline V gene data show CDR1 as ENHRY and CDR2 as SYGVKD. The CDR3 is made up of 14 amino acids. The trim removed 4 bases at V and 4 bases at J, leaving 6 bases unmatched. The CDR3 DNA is TGTGCCATCAGTGCCACCGGGACAGTCACTGAAGCTTTCTTT. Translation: CAISATGTVTEAFF.

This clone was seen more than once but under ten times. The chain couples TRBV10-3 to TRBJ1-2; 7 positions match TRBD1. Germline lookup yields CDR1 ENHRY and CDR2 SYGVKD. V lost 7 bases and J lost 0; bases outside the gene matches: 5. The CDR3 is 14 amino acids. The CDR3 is CAITTTGTNYGYTF. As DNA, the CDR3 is TGTGCCATCACTACGACAGGGACTAACTATGGCTACACCTTC.

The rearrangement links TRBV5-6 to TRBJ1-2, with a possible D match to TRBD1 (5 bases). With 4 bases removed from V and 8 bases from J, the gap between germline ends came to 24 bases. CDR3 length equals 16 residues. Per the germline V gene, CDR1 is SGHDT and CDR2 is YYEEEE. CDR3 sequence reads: CASSVGDSFSGGGYTF. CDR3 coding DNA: TGTGCCAGCAGCGTGGGGGACTCCTTCTCCGGAGGGGGCTACACCTTC.

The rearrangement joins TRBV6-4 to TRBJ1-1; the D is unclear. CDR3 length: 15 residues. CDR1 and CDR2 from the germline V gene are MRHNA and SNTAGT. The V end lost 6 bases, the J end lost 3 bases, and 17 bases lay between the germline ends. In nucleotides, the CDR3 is TGTGCCAGCAGAGCGGGTCCCCGGTGGGACACTGAAGCTTTCTTT. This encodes CASRAGPRWDTEAFF.

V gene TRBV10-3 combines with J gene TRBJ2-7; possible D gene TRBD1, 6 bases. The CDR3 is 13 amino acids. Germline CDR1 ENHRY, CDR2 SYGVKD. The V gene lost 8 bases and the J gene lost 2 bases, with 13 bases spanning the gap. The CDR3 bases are TGTGCCATCGGCGCAGGGGAAACCTACGAGCAGTACTTC. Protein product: CAIGAGETYEQYF.

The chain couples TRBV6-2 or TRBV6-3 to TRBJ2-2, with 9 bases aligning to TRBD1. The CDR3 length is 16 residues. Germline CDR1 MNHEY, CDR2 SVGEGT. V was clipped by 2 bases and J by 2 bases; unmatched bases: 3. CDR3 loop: CASSYGTGSNTGELFF. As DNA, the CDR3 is TGTGCCAGCAGTTACGGGACAGGGTCAAACACCGGGGAGCTGTTTTTT.

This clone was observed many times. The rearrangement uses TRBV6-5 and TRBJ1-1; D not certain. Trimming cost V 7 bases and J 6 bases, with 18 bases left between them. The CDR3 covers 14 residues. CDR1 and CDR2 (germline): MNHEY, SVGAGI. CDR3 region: CASNRELGRAEAFF. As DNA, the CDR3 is TGTGCCAGCAACCGAGAGTTAGGGAGGGCTGAAGCTTTCTTT.

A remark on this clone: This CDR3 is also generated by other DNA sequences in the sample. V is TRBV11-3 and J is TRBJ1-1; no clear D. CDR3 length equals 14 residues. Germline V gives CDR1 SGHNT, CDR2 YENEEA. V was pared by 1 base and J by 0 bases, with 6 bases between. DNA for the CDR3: TGTGCCAGCAGCTTAGGGGCGATGAACACTGAAGCTTTCTTT. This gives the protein CASSLGAMNTEAFF.

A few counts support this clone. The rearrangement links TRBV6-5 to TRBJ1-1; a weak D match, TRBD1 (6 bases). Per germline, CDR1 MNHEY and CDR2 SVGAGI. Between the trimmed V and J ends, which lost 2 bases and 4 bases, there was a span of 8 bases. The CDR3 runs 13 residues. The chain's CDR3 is CASSYGGSTEAFF. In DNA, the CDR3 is TGTGCCAGCAGTTACGGGGGCAGCACTGAAGCTTTCTTT.

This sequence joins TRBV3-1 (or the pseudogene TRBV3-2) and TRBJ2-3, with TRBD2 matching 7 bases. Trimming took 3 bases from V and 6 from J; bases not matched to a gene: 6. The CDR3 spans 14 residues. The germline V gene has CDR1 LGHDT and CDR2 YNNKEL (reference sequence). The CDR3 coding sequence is TGTGCCAGCAGCCAGCATACTAGCGCTGATACGCAGTATTTT. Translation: CASSQHTSADTQYF.

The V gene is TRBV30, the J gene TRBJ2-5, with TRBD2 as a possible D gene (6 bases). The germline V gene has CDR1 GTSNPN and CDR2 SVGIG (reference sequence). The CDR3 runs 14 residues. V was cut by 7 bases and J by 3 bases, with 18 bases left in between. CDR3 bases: TGTGCCTTCCGCTGGAGGGGCCGAGAAGAGACCCAGTACTTC. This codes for CAFRWRGREETQYF.

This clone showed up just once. Here the CDR3 reads CAARGSNYGYTF. DNA of the CDR3: TGTGCCGCCAGGGGATCTAACTATGGCTACACCTTC. This rearrangement joins TRBV6-5 to TRBJ1-2; D may be TRBD1 (6 bases). This CDR3 is 12 amino acids long. The germline CDR1 and CDR2 sequences are MNHEY and SVGAGI. V lost 11 bases and J lost 0, with 10 bases in between.

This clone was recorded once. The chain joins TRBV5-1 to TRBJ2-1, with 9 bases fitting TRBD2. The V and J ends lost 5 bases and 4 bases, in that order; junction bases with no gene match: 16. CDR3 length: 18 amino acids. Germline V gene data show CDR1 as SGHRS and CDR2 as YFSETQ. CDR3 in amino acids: CASRLGRGGALGYNEQFF. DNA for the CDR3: TGCGCCAGCAGACTAGGACGCGGGGGGGCCCTGGGGTACAATGAGCAGTTCTTC.

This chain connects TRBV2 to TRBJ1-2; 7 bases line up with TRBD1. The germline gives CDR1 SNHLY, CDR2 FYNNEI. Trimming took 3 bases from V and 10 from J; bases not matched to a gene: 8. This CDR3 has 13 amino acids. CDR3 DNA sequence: TGTGCCAGCAGTGATCTAACAGGGGCTGACTACACCTTC. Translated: CASSDLTGADYTF.